This TCR beta chain was retrieved from a study of T cell therapy after organ transplantation. Study-wide results and limits: Reconstitution after therapy seemingly combined transferred and product-undetected endogenous clonotypes. Pretherapy CD8 clonality inversely correlated with its fold change after therapy.

This CDR3 comprises 15 residues. Per germline, CDR1 SGHVS and CDR2 FQNEAQ. J was trimmed by 3 bases and V by 5 bases; bases with no gene match: 8. Remarks on this clone: Its specificity is unknown.

Repertoires were generated with immunoSEQ multiplex PCR, while TCRdb's copy carries only in-frame clones and drops some. Altogether about 480 clones are present, approximately 83% being singletons, with the ten largest covering less than 45%. As for time point: 4-8 weeks after completion of therapy. This specimen was CD8+ T cells from blood, taken after autologous CMV-specific T cell therapy. J is TRBJ2-7 and V is TRBV7-8; the match to TRBD1 covers 9 bases. The TCR comes from a human patient who had received a solid organ transplant and had CMV disease. Some T cells may arise from the graft donor. The CDR3 protein is CASSPSDRGDYEQYF. In nucleotides, the CDR3 is TGTGCCAGCAGCCCGTCGGACAGGGGAGACTACGAGCAGTACTTC.